This T cell receptor (beta chain) was sequenced in a study of blood T cell repertoires in COVID-19. Study summary: Samples representing acute and convalescent COVID-19 were sourced from the United States, Italy and Spain.

Authors' processing steps: For nucleated cells, counts were estimated from reference gene primer amplification. Sequenced by immunoSEQ multiplex PCR; TCRdb stores in-frame clones only, minus some. V, J and clone size derive from that table, while D and trimming were established from the DNA sequence. Among 210,000 or so clones listed, roughly 80% were seen once. Germline CDR1 is ENHRY and CDR2 is SYGVKD. The trim removed 2 bases at V and 5 bases at J, leaving 2 bases unmatched. The CDR3 length is 13 residues. What was sequenced was peripheral blood. V gene TRBV10-3 combines with J gene TRBJ1-2, with TRBD1 matching 7 bases. This receptor was taken from a human donor in a cohort sampled during active COVID-19. The CDR3 coding sequence is TGTGCCATCAGTGAGCCCAGGGGGTATGGCTACACCTTC. It codes for CAISEPRGYGYTF.